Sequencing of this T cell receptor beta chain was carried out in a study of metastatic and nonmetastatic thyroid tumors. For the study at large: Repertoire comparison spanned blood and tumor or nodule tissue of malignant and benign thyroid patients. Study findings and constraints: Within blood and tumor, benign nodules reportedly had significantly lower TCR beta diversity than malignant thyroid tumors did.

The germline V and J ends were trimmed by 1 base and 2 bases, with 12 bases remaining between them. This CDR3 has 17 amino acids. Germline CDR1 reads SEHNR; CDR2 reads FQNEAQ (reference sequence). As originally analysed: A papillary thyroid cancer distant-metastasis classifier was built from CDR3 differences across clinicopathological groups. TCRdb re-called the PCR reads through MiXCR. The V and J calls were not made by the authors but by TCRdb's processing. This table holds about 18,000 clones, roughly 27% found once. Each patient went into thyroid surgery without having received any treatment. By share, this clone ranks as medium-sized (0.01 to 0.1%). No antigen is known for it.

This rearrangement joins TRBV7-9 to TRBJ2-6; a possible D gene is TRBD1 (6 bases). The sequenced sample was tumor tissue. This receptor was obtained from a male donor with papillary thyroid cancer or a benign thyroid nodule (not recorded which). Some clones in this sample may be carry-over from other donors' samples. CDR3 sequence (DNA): TGTGCCAGCAGCTTAGTTGGCAGGGGAGCTGGGGCCAACGTCCTGACTTTC. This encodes CASSLVGRGAGANVLTF.